This T cell receptor (beta chain) was recovered during a study of control samples from healthy donors and cancer patients. Assay used: immunoSEQ multiplex PCR; TCRdb lists only in-frame clones, some missing. Among 110,000 to 150,000 clones listed, over 90% were seen once. This CDR3 comprises 12 residues. Between the trimmed V and J ends, which lost 5 bases and 14 bases, there was a span of 17 bases. V is TRBV12-3 or TRBV12-4 and J is TRBJ2-3; the D gene is possibly TRBD1 (6 bases). The sequence came from a man aged 55 to 70 with colorectal cancer. Sequencing used PBMCs. The CDR3 DNA reads as TGTGCCAGCAGTACCTCACAGGGTCTCTTGTATTTT. This codes for CASSTSQGLLYF.